Here is one T cell receptor (beta chain) with its context. The target antigen is unknown. Clones were read by immunoSEQ multiplex PCR, and TCRdb kept only the in-frame ones, dropping some. The table includes approximately 180,000 clones, 75% to 95% detected once. The sample originates from a study of T cell responses to AZD1222 COVID-19 vaccine. Study findings and constraints: Two AZD1222 doses significantly raised spike-specific TCR breadth and depth over controls. Donor demographics were predominantly white British with a female majority; clonal diversity may be underestimated. Unmutated variant regions are reportedly targeted by nearly half of spike-specific TCRs.

Germline V gene data show CDR1 as LNHDA and CDR2 as SQIVND (reference sequence). This CDR3 has 16 residues. The germline V and J ends were trimmed by 4 bases and 0 bases, with 10 bases remaining between them. The TCR was taken from an adult in good health. The source was peripheral blood, collected on day 0 of AZD1222 vaccination. This chain joins TRBV19 and TRBJ1-6; D unclear. Here the CDR3 reads CASSTLGSSYNSPLHF. The CDR3 DNA is TGTGCCAGTAGTACCCTGGGGAGCTCCTATAATTCACCCCTCCACTTT.